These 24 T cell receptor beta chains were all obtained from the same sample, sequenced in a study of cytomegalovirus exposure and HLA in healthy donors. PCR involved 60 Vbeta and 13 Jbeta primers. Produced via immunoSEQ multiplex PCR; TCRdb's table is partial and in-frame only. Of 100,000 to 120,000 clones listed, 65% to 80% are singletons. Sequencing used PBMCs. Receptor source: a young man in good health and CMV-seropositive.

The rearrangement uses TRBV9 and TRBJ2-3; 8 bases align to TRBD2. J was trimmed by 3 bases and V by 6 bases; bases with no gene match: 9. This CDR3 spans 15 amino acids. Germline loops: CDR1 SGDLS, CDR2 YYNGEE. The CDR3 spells CASTKGLASTDTQYF. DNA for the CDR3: TGTGCCAGCACCAAAGGACTAGCAAGTACAGATACGCAGTATTTT.

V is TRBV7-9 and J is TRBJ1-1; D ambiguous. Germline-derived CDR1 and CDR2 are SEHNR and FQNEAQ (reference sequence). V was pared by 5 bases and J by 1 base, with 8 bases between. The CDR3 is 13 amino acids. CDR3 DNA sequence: TGTGCCAGCAGCCCCAGTAAGAACACTGAAGCTTTCTTT. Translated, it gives CASSPSKNTEAFF.

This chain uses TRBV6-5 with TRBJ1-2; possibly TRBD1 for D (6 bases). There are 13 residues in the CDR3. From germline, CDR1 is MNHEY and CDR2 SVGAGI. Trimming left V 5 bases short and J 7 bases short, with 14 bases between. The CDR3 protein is CASSLGGLGGYTF. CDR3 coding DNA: TGTGCCAGCAGTCTCGGGGGGCTCGGTGGCTACACCTTC.

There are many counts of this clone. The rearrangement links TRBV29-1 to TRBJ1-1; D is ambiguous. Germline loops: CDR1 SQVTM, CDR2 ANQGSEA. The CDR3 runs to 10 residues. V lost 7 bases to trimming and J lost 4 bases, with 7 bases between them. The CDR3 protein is CSGTGTEAFF. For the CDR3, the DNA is TGCAGCGGCACGGGCACTGAAGCTTTCTTT. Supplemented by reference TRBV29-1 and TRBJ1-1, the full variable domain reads SAVISQKPSRDICQRGTSLTIQCQVDSQVTMMFWYRQQPGQSLTLIATANQGSEATYESGFVIDKFPISRPNLTFSTLTVSNMSPEDSSIYLCSGTGTEAFFGQGTRLTVV.

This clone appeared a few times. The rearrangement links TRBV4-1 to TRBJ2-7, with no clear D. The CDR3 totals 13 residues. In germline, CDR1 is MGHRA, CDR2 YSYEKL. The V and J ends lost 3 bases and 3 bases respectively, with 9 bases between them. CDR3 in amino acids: CASSHPPGYEQYF. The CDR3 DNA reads TGCGCCAGCAGCCATCCCCCGGGCTACGAGCAGTACTTC.

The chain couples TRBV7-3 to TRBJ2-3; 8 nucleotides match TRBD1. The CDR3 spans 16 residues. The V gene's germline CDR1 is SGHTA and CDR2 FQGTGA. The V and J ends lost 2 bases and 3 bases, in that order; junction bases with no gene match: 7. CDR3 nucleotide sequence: TGTGCCAGCAGCTTAGAGAGGACAGGGTCGACAGATACGCAGTATTTT. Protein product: CASSLERTGSTDTQYF.

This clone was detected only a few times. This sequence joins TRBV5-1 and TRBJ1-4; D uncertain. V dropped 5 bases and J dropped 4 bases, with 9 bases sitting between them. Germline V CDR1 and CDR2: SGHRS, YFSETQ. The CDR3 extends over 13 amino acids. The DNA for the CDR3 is TGCGCCAGCAGGGATAGCATTAATGAAAAACTGTTTTTT. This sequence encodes CASRDSINEKLFF.

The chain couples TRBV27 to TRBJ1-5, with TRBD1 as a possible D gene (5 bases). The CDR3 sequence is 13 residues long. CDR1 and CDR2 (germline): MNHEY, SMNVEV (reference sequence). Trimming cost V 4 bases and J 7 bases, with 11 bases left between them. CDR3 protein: CASSWGEGQPQHF. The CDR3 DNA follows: TGTGCCAGCAGTTGGGGGGAAGGGCAGCCCCAGCATTTT.

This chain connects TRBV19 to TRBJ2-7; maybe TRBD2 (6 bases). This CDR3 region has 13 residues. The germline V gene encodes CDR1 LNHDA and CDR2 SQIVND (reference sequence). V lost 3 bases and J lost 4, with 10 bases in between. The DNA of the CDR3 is TGTGCCAGTAGTATCAAAGGGAGGTACGAGCAGTACTTC. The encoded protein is CASSIKGRYEQYF. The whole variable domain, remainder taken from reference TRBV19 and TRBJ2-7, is DGGITQSPKYLFRKEGQNVTLSCEQNLNHDAMYWYRQDPGQGLRLIYYSQIVNDFQKGDIAEGYSVSREKKESFPLTVTSAQKNPTAFYLCASSIKGRYEQYFGPGTRLTVT.

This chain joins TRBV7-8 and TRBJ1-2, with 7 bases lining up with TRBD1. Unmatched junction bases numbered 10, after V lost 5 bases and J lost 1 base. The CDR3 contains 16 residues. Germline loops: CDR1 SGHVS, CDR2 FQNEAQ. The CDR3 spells CASSPYQQGFNYGYTF. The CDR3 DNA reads TGTGCCAGCAGCCCTTACCAACAGGGGTTTAACTATGGCTACACCTTC.

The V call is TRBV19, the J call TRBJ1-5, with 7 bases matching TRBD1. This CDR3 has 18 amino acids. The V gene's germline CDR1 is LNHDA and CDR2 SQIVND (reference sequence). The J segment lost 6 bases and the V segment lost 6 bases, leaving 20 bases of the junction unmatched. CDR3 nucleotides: TGTGCCAGTAGGACTCGAATCCTAGGACAGGAGGGGGGTCAGCCCCAGCATTTT. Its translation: CASRTRILGQEGGQPQHF.

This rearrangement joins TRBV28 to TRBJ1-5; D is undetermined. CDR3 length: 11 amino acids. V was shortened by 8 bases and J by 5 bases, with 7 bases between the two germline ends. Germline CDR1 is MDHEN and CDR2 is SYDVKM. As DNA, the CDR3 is TGTGCCAGCTCGCGGTATCAGCCCCAGCATTTT. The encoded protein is CASSRYQPQHF.

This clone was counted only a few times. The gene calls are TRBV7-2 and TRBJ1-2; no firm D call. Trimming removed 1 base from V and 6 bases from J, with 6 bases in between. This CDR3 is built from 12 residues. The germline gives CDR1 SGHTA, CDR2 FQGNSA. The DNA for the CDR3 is TGTGCCAGCAGCTTAGACGGGGATGGCTACACCTTC. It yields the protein CASSLDGDGYTF.

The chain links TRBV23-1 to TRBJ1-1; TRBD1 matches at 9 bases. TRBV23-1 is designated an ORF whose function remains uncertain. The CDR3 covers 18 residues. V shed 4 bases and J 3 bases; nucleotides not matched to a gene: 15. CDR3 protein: CASSPRGEQGALDTEAFF. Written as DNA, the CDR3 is TGCGCCAGCAGTCCCCGGGGGGAACAGGGGGCCCTCGACACTGAAGCTTTCTTT.

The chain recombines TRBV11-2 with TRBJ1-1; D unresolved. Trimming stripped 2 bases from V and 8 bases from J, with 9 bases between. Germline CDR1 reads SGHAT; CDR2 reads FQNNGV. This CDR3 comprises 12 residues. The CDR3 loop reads CASSLFRQEAFF. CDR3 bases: TGTGCCAGCAGCTTATTCCGACAAGAAGCTTTCTTT.

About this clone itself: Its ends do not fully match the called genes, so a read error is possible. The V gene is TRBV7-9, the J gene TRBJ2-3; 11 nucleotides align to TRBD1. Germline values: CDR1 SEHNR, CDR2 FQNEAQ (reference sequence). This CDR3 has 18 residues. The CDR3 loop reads CSSTTTGGTGGPTDTQYF. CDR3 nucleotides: TGTTCCAGCACCACAACCGGAGGGACAGGGGGACCCACAGATACGCAGTATTTT.

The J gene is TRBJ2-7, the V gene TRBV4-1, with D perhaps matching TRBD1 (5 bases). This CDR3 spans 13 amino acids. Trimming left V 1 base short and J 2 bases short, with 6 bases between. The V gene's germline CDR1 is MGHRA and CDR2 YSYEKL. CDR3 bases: TGCGCCAGCAGCCAAGGACAGACCTACGAGCAGTACTTC. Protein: CASSQGQTYEQYF.

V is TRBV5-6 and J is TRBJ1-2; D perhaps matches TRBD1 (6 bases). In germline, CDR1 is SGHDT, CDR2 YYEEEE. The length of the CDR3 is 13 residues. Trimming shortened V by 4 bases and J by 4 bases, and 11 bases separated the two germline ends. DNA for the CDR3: TGTGCCAGCAGCCTTGGACAGACCTATGGCTACACCTTC. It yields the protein CASSLGQTYGYTF.

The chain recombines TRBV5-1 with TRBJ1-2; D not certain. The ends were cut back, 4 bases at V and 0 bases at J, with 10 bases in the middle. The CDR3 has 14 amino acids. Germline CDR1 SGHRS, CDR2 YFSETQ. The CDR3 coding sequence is TGCGCCAGCAGCGATGACACCTCTAACTATGGCTACACCTTC. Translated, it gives CASSDDTSNYGYTF.

The CDR3 DNA reads as TGTGCAAGTCGCCCCATCTTTGGGGGGAATCAGCCCCAGCATTTT. Its translation: CASRPIFGGNQPQHF. This sequence joins TRBV12-2 and TRBJ1-5. TRBV12-2 has pseudogene status. The CDR3 sequence is 15 residues long.

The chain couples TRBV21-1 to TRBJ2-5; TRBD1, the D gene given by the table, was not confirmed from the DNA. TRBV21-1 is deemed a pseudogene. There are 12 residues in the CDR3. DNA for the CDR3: TGTGCCAGCAGGTTTACAGGGGTTGAGCAGTACTTC. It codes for CASRFTGVEQYF.

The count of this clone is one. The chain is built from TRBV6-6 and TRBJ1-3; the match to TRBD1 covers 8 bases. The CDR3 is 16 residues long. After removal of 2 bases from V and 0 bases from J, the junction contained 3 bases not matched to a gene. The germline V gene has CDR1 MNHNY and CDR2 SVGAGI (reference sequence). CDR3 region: CASSYLGTGSGNTIYF. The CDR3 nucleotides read TGTGCCAGCAGTTACCTCGGGACAGGCTCTGGAAACACCATATATTTT.

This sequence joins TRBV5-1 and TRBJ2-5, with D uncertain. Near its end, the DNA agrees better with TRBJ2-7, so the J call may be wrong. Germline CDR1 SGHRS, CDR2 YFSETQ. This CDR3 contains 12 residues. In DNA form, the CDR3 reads TGCGCCAGCGGAGTATCGACCTACGAGCAGTACTTC. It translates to CASGVSTYEQYF.

CDR3: CASSSPGTGGGYTF. Here the CDR3 DNA reads TGTGCCAGCAGTTCCCCGGGGACAGGGGGAGGCTACACCTTC. The chain is built from TRBV28 and TRBJ1-2, with TRBD1 identical over 11 bases. The CDR3 runs to 14 residues. Germline values: CDR1 MDHEN, CDR2 SYDVKM. V shed 4 bases and J 8 bases; nucleotides not matched to a gene: 6.